This TCR beta chain came from a study of blood T cell repertoires in COVID-19. Study background: Donors in the United States, Italy and Spain gave samples during acute or convalescent COVID-19. PBMCs, B-cell-depleted T cells, or T cells provided the cDNA or gDNA that made up the material.

Original data processing: Amplification of reference gene primers was used by the study to estimate nucleated cell counts. Assay used: immunoSEQ multiplex PCR; TCRdb lists only in-frame clones, some missing. D and trimming come from the DNA, and the V and J calls and clone size come from that table. The data hold about 74,000 clones, with 80% to 90% observed a single time. The ends were cut back, 4 bases at V and 4 bases at J, with 8 bases in the middle. Per germline, CDR1 ENHRY and CDR2 SYGVKD. The CDR3 covers 12 residues. The specimen was peripheral blood. The V gene is TRBV10-3, the J gene TRBJ2-7; a possible D gene is TRBD1 (5 bases). This TCR was recovered from a man aged 70-80 years with acute or convalescent COVID-19. The CDR3 DNA reads TGTGCCATCAGTGGTCAGGGTTACGAGCAGTACTTC. This gives the protein CAISGQGYEQYF.